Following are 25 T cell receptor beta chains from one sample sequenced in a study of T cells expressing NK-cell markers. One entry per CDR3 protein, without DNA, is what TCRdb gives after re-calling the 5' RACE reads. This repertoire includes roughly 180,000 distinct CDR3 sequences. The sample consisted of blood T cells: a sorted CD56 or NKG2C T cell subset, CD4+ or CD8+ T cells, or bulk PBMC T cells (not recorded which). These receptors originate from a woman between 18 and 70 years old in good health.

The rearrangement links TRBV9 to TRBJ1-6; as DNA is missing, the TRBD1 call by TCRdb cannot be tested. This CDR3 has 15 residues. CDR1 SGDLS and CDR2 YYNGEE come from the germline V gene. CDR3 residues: CASSVGNQGNSPLHF.

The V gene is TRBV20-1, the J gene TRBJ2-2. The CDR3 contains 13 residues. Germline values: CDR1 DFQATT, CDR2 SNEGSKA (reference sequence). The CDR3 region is CSAISGTTGELFF.

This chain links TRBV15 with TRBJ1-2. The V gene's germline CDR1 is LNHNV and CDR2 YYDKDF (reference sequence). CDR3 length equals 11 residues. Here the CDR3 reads CATSSYYGYTF.

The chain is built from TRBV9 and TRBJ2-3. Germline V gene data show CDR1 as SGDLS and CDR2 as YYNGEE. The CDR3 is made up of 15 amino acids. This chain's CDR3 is CASSVAGAGTDTQYF. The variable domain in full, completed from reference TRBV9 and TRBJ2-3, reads DSGVTQTPKHLITATGQRVTLRCSPRSGDLSVYWYQQSLDQGLQFLIQYYNGEERAKGNILERFSAQQFPDLHSELNLSSLELGDSALYFCASSVAGAGTDTQYFGPGTRLTVL.

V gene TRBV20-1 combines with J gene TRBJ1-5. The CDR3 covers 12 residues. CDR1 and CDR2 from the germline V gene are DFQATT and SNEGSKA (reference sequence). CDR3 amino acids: CSAGGGPQPQHF.

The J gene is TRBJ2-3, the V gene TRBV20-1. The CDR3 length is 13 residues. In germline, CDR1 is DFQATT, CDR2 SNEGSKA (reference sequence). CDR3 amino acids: CSAILTRTDTQYF.

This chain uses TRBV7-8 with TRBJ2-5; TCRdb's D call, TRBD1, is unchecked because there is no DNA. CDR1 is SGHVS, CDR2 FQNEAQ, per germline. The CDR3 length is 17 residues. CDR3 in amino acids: CASSLVWQGAKEETQYF.

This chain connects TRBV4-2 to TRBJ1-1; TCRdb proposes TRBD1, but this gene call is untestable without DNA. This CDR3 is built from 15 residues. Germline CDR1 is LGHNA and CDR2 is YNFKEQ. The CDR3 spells CASSQGLGADTEAFF.

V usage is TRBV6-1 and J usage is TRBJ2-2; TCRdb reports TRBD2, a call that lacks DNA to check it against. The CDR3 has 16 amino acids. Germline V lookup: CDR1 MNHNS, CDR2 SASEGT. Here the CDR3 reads CASRDRLAGNTGELFF.

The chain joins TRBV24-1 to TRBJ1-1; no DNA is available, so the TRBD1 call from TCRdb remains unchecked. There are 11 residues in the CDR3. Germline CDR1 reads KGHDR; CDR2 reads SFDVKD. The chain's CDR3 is CATPGDTEAFF.

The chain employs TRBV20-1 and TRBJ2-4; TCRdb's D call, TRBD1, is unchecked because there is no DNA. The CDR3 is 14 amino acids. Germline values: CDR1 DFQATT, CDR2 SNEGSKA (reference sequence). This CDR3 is CSARVTGSKNIQYF.

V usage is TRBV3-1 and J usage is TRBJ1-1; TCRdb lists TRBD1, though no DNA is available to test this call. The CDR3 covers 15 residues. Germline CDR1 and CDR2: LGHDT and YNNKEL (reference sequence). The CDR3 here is CASSQEGQGGTEAFF.

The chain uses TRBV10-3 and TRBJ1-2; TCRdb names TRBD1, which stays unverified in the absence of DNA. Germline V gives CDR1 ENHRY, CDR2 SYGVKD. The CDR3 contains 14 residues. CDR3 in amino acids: CAISRDRANYGYTF.

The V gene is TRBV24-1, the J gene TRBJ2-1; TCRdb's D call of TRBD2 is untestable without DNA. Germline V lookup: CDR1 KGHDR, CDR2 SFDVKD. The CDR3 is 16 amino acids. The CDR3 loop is CATGTSSGRTYNEQFF.

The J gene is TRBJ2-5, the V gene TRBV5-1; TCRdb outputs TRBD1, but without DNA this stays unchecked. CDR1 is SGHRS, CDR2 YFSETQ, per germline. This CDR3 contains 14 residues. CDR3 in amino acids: CASSSRTVRETQYF.

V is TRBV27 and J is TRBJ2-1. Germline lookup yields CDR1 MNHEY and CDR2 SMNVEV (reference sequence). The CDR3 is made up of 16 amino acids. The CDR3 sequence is CASSLSVSSSYNEQFF.

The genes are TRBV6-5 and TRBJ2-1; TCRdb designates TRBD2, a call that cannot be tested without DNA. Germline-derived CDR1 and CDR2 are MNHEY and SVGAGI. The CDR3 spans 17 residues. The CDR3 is CASSPGLAGGPGHEQFF.

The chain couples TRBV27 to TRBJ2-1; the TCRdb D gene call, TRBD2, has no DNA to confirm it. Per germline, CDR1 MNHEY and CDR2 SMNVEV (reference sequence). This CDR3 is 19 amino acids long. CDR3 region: CASSLRRWIAGRQNNEQFF.

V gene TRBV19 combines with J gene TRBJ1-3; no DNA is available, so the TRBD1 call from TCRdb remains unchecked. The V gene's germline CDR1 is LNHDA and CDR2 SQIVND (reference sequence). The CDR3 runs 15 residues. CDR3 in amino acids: CASSFRQLSGNTIYF.

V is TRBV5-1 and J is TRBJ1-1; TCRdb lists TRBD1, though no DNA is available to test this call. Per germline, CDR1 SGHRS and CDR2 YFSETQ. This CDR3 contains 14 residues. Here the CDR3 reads CASSAGEGSTEAFF.

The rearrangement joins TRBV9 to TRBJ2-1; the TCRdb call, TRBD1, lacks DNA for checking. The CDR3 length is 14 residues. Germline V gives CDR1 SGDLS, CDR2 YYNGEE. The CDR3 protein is CASSVGDRGNEQFF.

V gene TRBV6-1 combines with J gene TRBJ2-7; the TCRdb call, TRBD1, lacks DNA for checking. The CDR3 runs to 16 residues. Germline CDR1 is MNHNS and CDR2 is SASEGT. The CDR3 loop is CASSEPRTSESYEQYF.

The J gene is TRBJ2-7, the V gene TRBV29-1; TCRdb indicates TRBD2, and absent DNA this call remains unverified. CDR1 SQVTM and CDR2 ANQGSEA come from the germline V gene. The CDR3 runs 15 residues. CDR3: CSTMGASGTSYEQYF.

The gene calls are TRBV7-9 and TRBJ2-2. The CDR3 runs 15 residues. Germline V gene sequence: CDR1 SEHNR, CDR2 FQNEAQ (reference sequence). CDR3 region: CASSLATPNTGELFF.

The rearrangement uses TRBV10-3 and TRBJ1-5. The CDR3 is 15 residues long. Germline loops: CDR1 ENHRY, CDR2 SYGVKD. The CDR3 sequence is CAISEADAGNQPQHF.